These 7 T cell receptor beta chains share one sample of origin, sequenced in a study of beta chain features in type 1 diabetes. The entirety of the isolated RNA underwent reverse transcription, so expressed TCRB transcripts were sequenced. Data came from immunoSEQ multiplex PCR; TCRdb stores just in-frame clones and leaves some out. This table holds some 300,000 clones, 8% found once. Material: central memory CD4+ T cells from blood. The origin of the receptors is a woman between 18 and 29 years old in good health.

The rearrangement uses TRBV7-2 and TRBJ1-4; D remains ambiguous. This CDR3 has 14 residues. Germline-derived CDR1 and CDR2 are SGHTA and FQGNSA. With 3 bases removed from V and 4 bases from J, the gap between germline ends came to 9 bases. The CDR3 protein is CASSFLRGNEKLFF. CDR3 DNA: TGTGCCAGCAGCTTCCTGCGGGGTAATGAAAAACTGTTTTTT.

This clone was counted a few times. The CDR3 reads CASSSWGVRDQPQHF. DNA of the CDR3: TGTGCCAGCAGCTCTTGGGGGGTTCGTGATCAGCCCCAGCATTTT. This chain joins TRBV5-6 and TRBJ1-5; D may be TRBD1 (5 bases). This CDR3 has 15 amino acids. Trimming removed 3 bases at V and 5 bases at J, with 15 bases between. Germline assignment: CDR1 SGHDT and CDR2 YYEEEE.

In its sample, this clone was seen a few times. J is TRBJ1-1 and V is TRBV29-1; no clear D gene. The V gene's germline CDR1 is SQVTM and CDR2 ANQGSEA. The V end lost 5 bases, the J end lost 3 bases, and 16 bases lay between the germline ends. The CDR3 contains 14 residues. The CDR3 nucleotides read TGCAGCGTTCTAAATCCGGGCAGGTACACTGAAGCTTTCTTT. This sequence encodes CSVLNPGRYTEAFF. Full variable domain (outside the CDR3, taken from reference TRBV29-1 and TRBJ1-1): SAVISQKPSRDICQRGTSLTIQCQVDSQVTMMFWYRQQPGQSLTLIATANQGSEATYESGFVIDKFPISRPNLTFSTLTVSNMSPEDSSIYLCSVLNPGRYTEAFFGQGTRLTVV.

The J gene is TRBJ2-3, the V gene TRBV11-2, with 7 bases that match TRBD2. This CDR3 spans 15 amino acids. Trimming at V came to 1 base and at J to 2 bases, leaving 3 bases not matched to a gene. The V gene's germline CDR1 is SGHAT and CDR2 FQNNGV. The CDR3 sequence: CASSLVSGLTDTQYF. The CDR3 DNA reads TGTGCCAGCAGCTTAGTTAGCGGGCTCACAGATACGCAGTATTTT.

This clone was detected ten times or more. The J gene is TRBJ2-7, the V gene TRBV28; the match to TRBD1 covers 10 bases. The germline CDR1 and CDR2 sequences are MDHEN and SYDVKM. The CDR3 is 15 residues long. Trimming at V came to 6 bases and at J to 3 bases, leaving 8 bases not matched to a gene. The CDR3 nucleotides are TGTGCCAGCAGACCTGAGGGACAGGGGTACTACGAGCAGTACGTC. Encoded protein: CASRPEGQGYYEQYV.

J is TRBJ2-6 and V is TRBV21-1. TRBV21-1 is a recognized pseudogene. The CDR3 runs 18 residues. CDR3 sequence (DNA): TGTGCCAGCAGCAAAACGGGACGTAGAAGCTCTGGGGCCAACGTCCTGACTTTC. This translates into CASSKTGRRSSGANVLTF.

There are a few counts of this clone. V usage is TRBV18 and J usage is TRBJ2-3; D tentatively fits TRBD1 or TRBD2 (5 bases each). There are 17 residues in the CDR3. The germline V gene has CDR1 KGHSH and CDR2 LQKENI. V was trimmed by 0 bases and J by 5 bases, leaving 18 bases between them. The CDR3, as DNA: TGTGCCAGCTCACCACCCATGCTGTTGGGACGGGAAGATACGCAGTATTTT. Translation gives CASSPPMLLGREDTQYF.